The 25 T cell receptor beta chains given below trace back to one sample, sequenced in a study of early T cells in non-severe SARS-CoV-2 infection. MiXCR, applied by TCRdb to the 5' RACE reads, yields one record per CDR3 protein. The data contain about 66,000 distinct CDR3 sequences, about 13% of them singletons. The sequencing sample was made of whole blood. The source of these receptors is an adult who was a healthcare worker with PCR-confirmed SARS-CoV-2 infection or an uninfected control (not recorded which).

J is TRBJ2-5 and V is TRBV5-1; 8 nucleotides agree with TRBD1. The V and J ends lost 4 bases and 4 bases, in that order; junction bases with no gene match: 3. Germline lookup yields CDR1 SGHRS and CDR2 YFSETQ. There are 13 residues in the CDR3. The CDR3 region is CASSAQGAETQYF. CDR3 nucleotide sequence: TGCGCCAGCAGCGCCCAGGGGGCAGAGACCCAGTACTTC.

The chain combines TRBV20-1 with TRBJ1-4; D ambiguous. Between the trimmed V and J ends, which lost 1 base and 8 bases, there was a span of 14 bases. In germline, CDR1 is DFQATT, CDR2 SNEGSKA (reference sequence). The CDR3 consists of 14 residues. The CDR3 reads CSARVLGIGEKLFF. The CDR3 DNA follows: TGCAGTGCTAGAGTATTGGGAATCGGCGAAAAACTGTTTTTT.

The V call is TRBV18, the J call TRBJ2-7, with unresolved D. CDR1 and CDR2 (germline): KGHSH, LQKENI. Trimming took 3 bases from V and 1 from J, leaving 10 bases between them. The CDR3 runs 14 residues. The DNA for the CDR3 is TGTGCCAGCTCACCGAGAACACAATCCTACGAGCAGTACTTC. Encoded protein: CASSPRTQSYEQYF.

This clonotype was observed a handful of times. The V and J genes are TRBV7-8 and TRBJ2-3, with D perhaps assigned TRBD1 or TRBD2 (5 bases each). The CDR3 has 15 amino acids. V was shortened by 5 bases and J by 2 bases, with 14 bases between the two germline ends. Per the germline V gene, CDR1 is SGHVS and CDR2 is FQNEAQ. The CDR3 loop is CASSPQGASTDTQYF. The CDR3 nucleotides are TGTGCCAGCAGCCCCCAGGGAGCCTCCACAGATACGCAGTATTTT.

This clonotype was observed a few times. The rearrangement links TRBV4-1 to TRBJ1-1; D might be TRBD1 (6 bases). V was trimmed by 0 bases and J by 1 base, leaving 24 bases between them. Germline values: CDR1 MGHRA, CDR2 YSYEKL. The CDR3 sequence is 20 residues long. CDR3 DNA: TGCGCCAGCAGCCAAGACGGTTCGATTGGGGGGGCGAATCCGAACACTGAAGCTTTCTTT. It translates to CASSQDGSIGGANPNTEAFF.

This clonotype has only a few counts. Germline and junction disagree at one end, which may indicate a read error. The gene calls are TRBV28 and TRBJ2-2, with 11 bases lining up with TRBD1. Germline CDR1 MDHEN, CDR2 SYDVKM. The CDR3 has 15 residues. CDR3 sequence: CVSSLGQGDTGELFF. The CDR3 nucleotides are TGTGTCAGCAGTTTGGGACAGGGGGACACCGGGGAGCTGTTTTTT.

V is TRBV6-6 and J is TRBJ1-3; D not certain. Trimming pared 6 bases from V and 6 bases from J, leaving 9 bases between. CDR1 and CDR2 from the germline V gene are MNHNY and SVGAGI (reference sequence). CDR3 length: 12 amino acids. The CDR3 protein is CASSQAENTIYF. CDR3 coding DNA: TGTGCCAGCAGCCAGGCAGAAAACACCATATATTTT.

The chain is built from TRBV28 and TRBJ2-5; perhaps TRBD1 as D (5 bases). V was clipped by 4 bases and J by 9 bases, with 9 bases between them. The CDR3 has 11 amino acids. From germline, CDR1 is MDHEN and CDR2 SYDVKM. The CDR3: CASSSRVAQYF. The CDR3 DNA reads as TGTGCCAGCAGTTCCAGGGTGGCCCAGTACTTC.

In its sample, this clonotype was seen a few times. The CDR3 DNA sequence: TGCGCCAGCAGCTTGGACGGAAGGCCCACTGAAGCTTTCTTT. This gives the protein CASSLDGRPTEAFF. The rearrangement uses TRBV5-1 and TRBJ1-1; D gene ambiguous. Trimming removed 0 bases at V and 4 bases at J, with 10 bases between. The germline gives CDR1 SGHRS, CDR2 YFSETQ. There are 14 residues in the CDR3. Full variable domain (remainder filled in from reference TRBV5-1 and TRBJ1-1): KAGVTQTPRYLIKTRGQQVTLSCSPISGHRSVSWYQQTPGQGLQFLFEYFSETQRNKGNFPGRFSGRQFSNSRSEMNVSTLELGDSALYLCASSLDGRPTEAFFGQGTRLTVV.

This clonotype was seen at least ten times. The chain employs TRBV6-5 and TRBJ2-3; 8 bases map to TRBD1. The CDR3 is 16 amino acids. Germline loops: CDR1 MNHEY, CDR2 SVGAGI. V shed 6 bases, J shed 1 base, and the junction held 9 bases outside the gene matches. The CDR3 nucleotides read TGTGCCAGCAGAATCGCAGGGGGCGTAGGCACAGATACGCAGTATTTT. Translated: CASRIAGGVGTDTQYF.

This clonotype was detected many times. The rearrangement links TRBV28 to TRBJ2-4; no firm D call. V shed 4 bases and J shed 2 bases, with 12 bases lying between them. The CDR3 extends over 15 amino acids. CDR1 is MDHEN, CDR2 SYDVKM, per germline. The CDR3 sequence is CASSSPPGPKNIQYF. CDR3 coding DNA: TGTGCCAGCAGTTCCCCCCCCGGACCCAAAAACATTCAGTACTTC.

Ten or more counts support this clonotype. The V gene is TRBV20-1, the J gene TRBJ2-6; no reliable D call. Trimming took off 2 bases at V and 2 bases at J, with 7 bases between the two ends. Germline-derived CDR1 and CDR2 are DFQATT and SNEGSKA (reference sequence). This CDR3 spans 14 amino acids. The DNA of the CDR3 is TGCAGTGCTAGAAGAGAGGCTGGGGCCAACGTCCTGACTTTC. Amino acid sequence: CSARREAGANVLTF.

This clonotype was counted ten times or more. The V and J genes are TRBV19 and TRBJ1-2; 9 bases agree with TRBD1. Germline values: CDR1 LNHDA, CDR2 SQIVND (reference sequence). The CDR3 extends over 14 amino acids. Unmatched junction bases numbered 6, after V lost 5 bases and J lost 5 bases. The CDR3 loop reads CASSATGTGYGYTF. The CDR3 nucleotides read TGTGCCAGTAGTGCAACCGGGACAGGGTATGGCTACACCTTC.

This clonotype was recorded a few times. The chain links TRBV7-2 to TRBJ2-2; D is perhaps TRBD1 (6 bases). This CDR3 is 14 amino acids long. Germline assignment: CDR1 SGHTA and CDR2 FQGNSA. Trimming stripped 5 bases from V and 5 bases from J, with 12 bases between. CDR3 in amino acids: CASSIQRGTGELFF. The CDR3 DNA reads TGTGCCAGCAGCATCCAGAGGGGGACCGGGGAGCTGTTTTTT.

The rearrangement joins TRBV9 to TRBJ2-7, with D tentatively TRBD1 (7 bases). CDR1 is SGDLS and CDR2 is YYNGEE in the germline V gene. This CDR3 contains 15 residues. Trimming pared 7 bases from V and 7 bases from J, leaving 24 bases between. The CDR3, as DNA: TGTGCCAGCTCCTCCAGGGGGGACCCCCTACGAGAGCAGTACTTC. Translated: CASSSRGDPLREQYF.

The chain links TRBV6-1 to TRBJ2-7; D perhaps matches TRBD1 (5 bases). The germline V gene encodes CDR1 MNHNS and CDR2 SASEGT. CDR3 size: 13 residues. The V end lost 2 bases, the J end lost 3 bases, and 8 bases lay between the germline ends. Here the CDR3 reads CASSEPRGYEQYF. CDR3 coding DNA: TGTGCCAGCAGTGAACCAAGGGGCTACGAGCAGTACTTC.

In the case of this clonotype: A read error may be the cause here, since a much bigger clone is one base away. The chain recombines TRBV28 with TRBJ2-7; D may be TRBD1 or TRBD2 (5 bases each). In germline, CDR1 is MDHEN, CDR2 SYDVKM. The CDR3 extends over 14 amino acids. The V end was cut by 11 bases, the J end by 2 bases, with 19 bases between. DNA of the CDR3: TGTGCCTCCCTGGGGTGGAGAGGGGCCTACGAGCAGTACTTC. This gives the protein CASLGWRGAYEQYF.

This clonotype was seen ten or more times. V is TRBV28 and J is TRBJ2-7, with 7 bases identical to TRBD2. The CDR3 is made up of 14 amino acids. Losses at the gene ends were 4 bases for V and 5 bases for J; bases not matched to a gene: 8. Germline-derived CDR1 and CDR2 are MDHEN and SYDVKM. The CDR3 sequence: CASSSPGGRNEQYF. The CDR3 bases are TGTGCCAGCAGTTCCCCCGGGGGGAGGAACGAGCAGTACTTC. Complete variable domain (other parts from reference TRBV28 and TRBJ2-7): DVKVTQSSRYLVKRTGEKVFLECVQDMDHENMFWYRQDPGLGLRLIYFSYDVKMKEKGDIPEGYSVSREKKERFSLILESASTNQTSMYLCASSSPGGRNEQYFGPGTRLTVT.

In its sample, this clonotype was seen once. The chain links TRBV7-8 to TRBJ2-5, with D unresolved. Germline values: CDR1 SGHVS, CDR2 FQNEAQ. Trimming stripped 3 bases from V and 3 bases from J, with 14 bases between. This CDR3 comprises 15 residues. CDR3: CASSFVGTGKETQYF. In nucleotides, the CDR3 is TGTGCCAGCAGCTTCGTAGGAACGGGTAAAGAGACCCAGTACTTC.

This clonotype was seen more than once but under ten times. V usage is TRBV6-5 and J usage is TRBJ2-1; 9 nucleotides align to TRBD1. The germline CDR1 and CDR2 sequences are MNHEY and SVGAGI. With V trimmed by 7 bases and J by 8 bases, 12 bases remained unmatched. The CDR3 runs to 15 residues. The CDR3 DNA is TGTGCCAGCACCGCCTCCGGGACAGGGTTTCATGAGCAGTTCTTC. Translation: CASTASGTGFHEQFF.

This chain links TRBV28 with TRBJ1-5; TRBD1 aligns across 10 bases. J was trimmed by 6 bases and V by 5 bases; bases with no gene match: 1. Germline V lookup: CDR1 MDHEN, CDR2 SYDVKM. CDR3 length equals 13 residues. This chain's CDR3 is CASSDRGRQPQHF. The DNA for the CDR3 is TGTGCCAGCAGTGACAGGGGGCGTCAGCCCCAGCATTTT.

This clonotype was found a few times. This sequence joins TRBV11-2 and TRBJ2-3; 7 positions agree with TRBD2. CDR3 size: 13 residues. Germline CDR1 and CDR2: SGHAT and FQNNGV. The V gene end was trimmed by 5 bases and the J gene end by 9 bases; junction bases not matched to a gene: 8. The CDR3 coding sequence is TGTGCCAGCAGCCCCGGCGGGAGAAGGACGCAGTATTTT. It codes for CASSPGGRRTQYF.

The chain combines TRBV11-2 with TRBJ1-3; D is unclear. Germline V gene data show CDR1 as SGHAT and CDR2 as FQNNGV. The CDR3 runs to 13 residues. V lost 5 bases and J lost 4, with 9 bases in between. The CDR3 DNA follows: TGTGCCAGCAGCAGCGCACCCGGAAACACCATATATTTT. Translated, it gives CASSSAPGNTIYF.

This clonotype was seen at least ten times. The J gene is TRBJ1-2, the V gene TRBV28; maybe TRBD1 (6 bases). The V end lost 3 bases, the J end lost 3 bases, and 8 bases lay between the germline ends. Germline V gene lookup returns CDR1 MDHEN and CDR2 SYDVKM. The CDR3 is 13 residues long. The CDR3 DNA follows: TGTGCCAGCAGTTTGACAGGCTACTATGGCTACACCTTC. Translated, it gives CASSLTGYYGYTF.

The chain couples TRBV3-1 to TRBJ2-3, with 10 bases fitting TRBD2. The CDR3 spans 16 residues. From germline, CDR1 is LGHDT and CDR2 YNNKEL (reference sequence). V dropped 0 bases and J dropped 4; count of bases not matched to a gene: 4. DNA for the CDR3: TGTGCCAGCAGCCAAGATCTAGCGGGGGCCGCAGATACGCAGTATTTT. This gives the protein CASSQDLAGAADTQYF.